This TCR beta chain emerged from a study of cytomegalovirus exposure and HLA in healthy donors. General observations from the study: Associated with cytomegalovirus, according to the listing, were approximately 160 TCR beta chains. Later analysis demonstrated an association between a missense DCLRE1C variant and TCR beta V- and J-gene trimming.

A multiplex PCR was run with 60 Vbeta primers and 13 Jbeta primers. Generated by immunoSEQ multiplex PCR, the TCRdb table keeps only in-frame clones and is missing some. The data contain 85,000 to 120,000 clones, 80% to 90% of them singletons. The CDR3 length is 14 residues. Germline lookup yields CDR1 MNHEY and CDR2 SVGAGI. With 5 bases removed from V and 1 base from J, the gap between germline ends came to 12 bases. As concerns this clone: Antigen unknown.

Donors sampled were nominally healthy, though unrecorded immune exposures were likely. Sequenced sample: PBMCs. This sequence joins TRBV6-5 and TRBJ2-7; D is perhaps TRBD2 (6 bases). The receptor was derived from a man over 45 in good health and CMV-seronegative. CDR3 loop: CASSRTTQSYEQYV. Written as DNA, the CDR3 is TGTGCCAGCAGTAGGACTACCCAATCCTACGAGCAGTACGTC.